The rows below give T cell receptor beta chains drawn from one sample of a study of PD-1 blockade in classical Hodgkin lymphoma. Assay: immunoSEQ multiplex PCR; the TCRdb copy retains only in-frame clones and omits some. The sample contains over 75,000 clones, about nine tenths of which appear only once. This specimen was peripheral blood mononuclear cells (PBMCs), taken before the fourth cycle of nivolumab. Source of these receptors: a human donor with classical Hodgkin lymphoma. Both conserved end residues are part of each CDR3. The order of the fields is CDR3 length, J gene, V gene, D gene, clone size, CDR3 protein, CDR3 DNA. The D gene is left open where the match is weak. The size of a clone is reported for some rows only, either as once, few or many, or as a class for expanded clones.

13	TRBJ1-1	TRBV7-2	NA	NA	CASSLARGTEAFF	TGTGCCAGCAGCTTAGCGCGTGGAACTGAAGCTTTCTTT
17	TRBJ1-4	TRBV9	NA	NA	CASSALPGGWSNEKLFF	TGTGCCAGCAGCGCCCTCCCAGGAGGGTGGTCTAATGAAAAACTGTTTTTT
15	TRBJ1-6	TRBV6-5	NA	NA	CASTLGVLANSPLHF	TGTGCCAGCACCCTAGGGGTTTTGGCTAATTCACCCCTCCACTTT
14	TRBJ2-2	TRBV2	NA	once	CASSGRELTGELFF	TGTGCCAGCAGCGGCAGGGAGTTGACCGGGGAGCTGTTTTTT
15	TRBJ1-1	TRBV19	NA	NA	CASSMVWGMGTEAFF	TGTGCCAGTAGTATGGTCTGGGGTATGGGCACTGAAGCTTTCTTT
15	TRBJ2-2	TRBV7-2	TRBD2	NA	CASSGLAGNTGELFF	TGTGCCAGCAGCGGACTAGCGGGGAACACCGGGGAGCTGTTTTTT
15	TRBJ1-5	TRBV7-9	NA	NA	CASSLAGTGNQPQHF	TGTGCCAGCAGCTTAGCCGGGACGGGGAATCAGCCCCAGCATTTT
13	TRBJ2-1	TRBV7-3	NA	NA	CASEDLERNEQFF	TGTGCCAGCGAAGACCTAGAACGCAATGAGCAGTTCTTC
14	TRBJ1-2	TRBV19	TRBD1	NA	CASTGDRVIYGYTF	TGTGCCAGTACAGGGGACAGAGTCATCTATGGCTACACCTTC
14	TRBJ2-1	TRBV6-5	NA	NA	CASSLGPTHGEQFF	TGTGCCAGCAGTCTTGGGCCCACCCACGGTGAGCAGTTCTTC
15	TRBJ1-2	TRBV7-8	TRBD1	NA	CASSPTGQGDYGYTF	TGTGCCAGCAGCCCCACGGGACAGGGCGACTATGGCTACACCTTC
15	TRBJ2-7	TRBV6-1	NA	NA	CASGYRASAAYEQYF	TGTGCCAGCGGATACAGGGCCTCAGCAGCCTACGAGCAGTACTTC
14	TRBJ2-5	TRBV28	NA	once	CASSRIGSRETQYF	TGTGCCAGCAGCCGTATAGGTTCCCGGGAGACCCAGTACTTC
14	TRBJ2-7	TRBV7-8	NA	NA	CASSLDQLSYEQYF	TGTGCCAGCAGCTTAGACCAGCTATCCTACGAGCAGTACTTC
11	TRBJ2-1	TRBV6-5	NA	NA	CASSYRDEQFF	TGTGCCAGCAGTTACAGGGATGAGCAGTTCTTC
15	TRBJ1-6	TRBV7-2	TRBD1	NA	CASSLSGTGESPLHF	TGTGCCAGCAGCTTATCCGGGACAGGGGAGTCACCCCTCCACTTT
13	TRBJ1-5	TRBV11-2	NA	NA	CASSQGSGQPQHF	TGTGCCAGCAGCCAGGGTTCTGGTCAGCCCCAGCATTTT